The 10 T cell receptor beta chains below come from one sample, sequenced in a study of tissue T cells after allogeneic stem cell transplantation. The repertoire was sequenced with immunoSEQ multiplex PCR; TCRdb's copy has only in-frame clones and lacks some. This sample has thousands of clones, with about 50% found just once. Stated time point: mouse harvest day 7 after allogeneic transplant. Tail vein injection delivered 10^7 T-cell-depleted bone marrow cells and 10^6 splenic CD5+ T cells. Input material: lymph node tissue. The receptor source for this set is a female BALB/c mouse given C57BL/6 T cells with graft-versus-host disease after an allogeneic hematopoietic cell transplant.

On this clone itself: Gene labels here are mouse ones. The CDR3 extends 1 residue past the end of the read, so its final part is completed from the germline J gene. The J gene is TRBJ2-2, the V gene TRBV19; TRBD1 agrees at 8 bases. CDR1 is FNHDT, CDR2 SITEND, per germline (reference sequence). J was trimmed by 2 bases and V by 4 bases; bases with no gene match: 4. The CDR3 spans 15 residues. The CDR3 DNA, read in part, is TGTGCCAGCAGTTACCCAGGGGGCAACACCGGGCAGCTCTAC. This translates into CASSYPGGNTGQLY. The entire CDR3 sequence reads CASSYPGGNTGQLYF.

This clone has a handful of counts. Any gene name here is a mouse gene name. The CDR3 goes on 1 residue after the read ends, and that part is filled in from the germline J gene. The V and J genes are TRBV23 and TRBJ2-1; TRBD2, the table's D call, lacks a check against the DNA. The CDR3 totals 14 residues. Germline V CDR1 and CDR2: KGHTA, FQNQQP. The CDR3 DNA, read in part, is TGCTCCAGCAGTCAATCTGGGGGCTATGCTGAGCAGTTC. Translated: CSSSQSGGYAEQF. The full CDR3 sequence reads CSSSQSGGYAEQFF.

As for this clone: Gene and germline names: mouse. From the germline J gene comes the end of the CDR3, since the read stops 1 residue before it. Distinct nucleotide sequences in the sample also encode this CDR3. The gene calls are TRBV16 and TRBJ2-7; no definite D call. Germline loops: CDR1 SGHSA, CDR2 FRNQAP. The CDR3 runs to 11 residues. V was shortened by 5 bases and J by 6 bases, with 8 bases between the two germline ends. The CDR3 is CASSLGGEQYF. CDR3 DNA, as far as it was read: TGTGCAAGCAGCCTAGGCGGTGAACAGTAC.

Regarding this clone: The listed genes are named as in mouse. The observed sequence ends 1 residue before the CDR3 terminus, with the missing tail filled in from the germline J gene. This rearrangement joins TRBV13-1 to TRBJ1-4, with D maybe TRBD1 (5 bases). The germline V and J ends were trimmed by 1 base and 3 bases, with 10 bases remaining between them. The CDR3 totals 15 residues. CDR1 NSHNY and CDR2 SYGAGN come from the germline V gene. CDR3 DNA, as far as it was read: TGTGCCAGCAGTGATCTGGGACCGCCCAACGAAAGATTATTT. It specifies CASSDLGPPNERLF. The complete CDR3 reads CASSDLGPPNERLFF.

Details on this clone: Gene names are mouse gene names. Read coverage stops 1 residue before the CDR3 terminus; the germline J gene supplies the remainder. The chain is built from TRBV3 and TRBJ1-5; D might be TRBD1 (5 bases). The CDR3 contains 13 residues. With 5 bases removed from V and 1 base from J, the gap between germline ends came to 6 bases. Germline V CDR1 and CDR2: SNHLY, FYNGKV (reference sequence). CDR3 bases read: TGTGCCAGCAGCCGACAGAACAACCAGGCTCCGCTT. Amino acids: CASSRQNNQAPL. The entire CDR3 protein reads CASSRQNNQAPLF. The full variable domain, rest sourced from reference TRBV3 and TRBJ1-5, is GPKVLQIPSHQIIDMGQMVTLNCDPVSNHLYFYWYKQILGQQMEFLVNFYNGKVMEKSKLFKDQFSVERPDGSYFTLKIQPTALEDSAVYFCASSRQNNQAPLFGEGTRLSVL.

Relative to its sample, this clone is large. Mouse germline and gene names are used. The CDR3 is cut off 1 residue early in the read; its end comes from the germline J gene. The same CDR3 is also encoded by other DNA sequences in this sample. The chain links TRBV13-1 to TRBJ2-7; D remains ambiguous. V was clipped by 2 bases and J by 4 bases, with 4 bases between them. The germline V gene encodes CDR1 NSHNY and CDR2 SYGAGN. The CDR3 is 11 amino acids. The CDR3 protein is CASSEGYEQYF. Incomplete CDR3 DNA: TGTGCCAGCAGTGAGGGGTATGAACAGTAC.

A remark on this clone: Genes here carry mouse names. CDR3: CASSYGSQNTLYF. The DNA read from the CDR3 is TGTGCCAGCAGTTACGGTAGTCAAAACACCTTGTAC. V is TRBV15 and J is TRBJ2-4, with unresolved D. The CDR3 extends 1 residue past the end of the read, so its final part is completed from the germline J gene. Germline values: CDR1 SGHND, CDR2 FRSKSL. The V end was cut by 4 bases, the J end by 0 bases, with 5 bases between. The CDR3 loop spans 13 amino acids.

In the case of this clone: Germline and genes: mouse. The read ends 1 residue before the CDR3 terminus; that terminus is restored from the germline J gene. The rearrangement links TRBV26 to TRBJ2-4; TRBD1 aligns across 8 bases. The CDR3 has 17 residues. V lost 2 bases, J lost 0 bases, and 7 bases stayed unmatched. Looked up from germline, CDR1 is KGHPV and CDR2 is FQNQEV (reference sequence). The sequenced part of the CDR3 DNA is TGTGCCAGCAGTCTGAGGGCAGGGGGCTGGAGTCAAAACACCTTGTAC. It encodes CASSLRAGGWSQNTLY. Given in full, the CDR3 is CASSLRAGGWSQNTLYF.

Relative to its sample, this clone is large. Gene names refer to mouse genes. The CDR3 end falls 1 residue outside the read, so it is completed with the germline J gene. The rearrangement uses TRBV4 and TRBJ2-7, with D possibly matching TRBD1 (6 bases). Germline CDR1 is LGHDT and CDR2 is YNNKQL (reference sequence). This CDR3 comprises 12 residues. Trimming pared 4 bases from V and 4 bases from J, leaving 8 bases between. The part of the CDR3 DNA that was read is TGTGCCAGCAGCTCGGGACAATATGAACAGTAC. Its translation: CASSSGQYEQY. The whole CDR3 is CASSSGQYEQYF.

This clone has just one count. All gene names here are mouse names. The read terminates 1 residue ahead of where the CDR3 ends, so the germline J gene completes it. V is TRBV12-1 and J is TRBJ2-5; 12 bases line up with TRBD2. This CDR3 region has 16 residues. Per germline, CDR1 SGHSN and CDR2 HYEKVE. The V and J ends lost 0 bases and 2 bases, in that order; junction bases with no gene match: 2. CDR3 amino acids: CASSLDWGGAQDTQYF. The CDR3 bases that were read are TGTGCCAGCTCTCTCGACTGGGGGGGCGCCCAAGACACCCAGTAC.